A single sample gave rise to the 20 T cell receptor beta chains below, sequenced in a study of CD8 T cells in Susac syndrome. With random hexamers, roughly 0.45 to 1 ug RNA was reverse transcribed. TCRdb fed the immunoSEQ multiplex PCR reads into MiXCR, producing one record per CDR3 protein. The top ten clones hold about 0.41% of a sample with around 80,000 distinct CDR3 sequences, roughly 92% of them seen once. The sequencing input was CD8+ T cells from PBMCs. These receptors were obtained from a human donor with Susac syndrome.

The J gene is TRBJ2-7, the V gene TRBV6-5; 8 bases are shared with TRBD1. The CDR3 runs to 14 residues. Germline values: CDR1 MNHEY, CDR2 SVGAGI. J lost 2 bases, V lost 6 bases, and 6 bases had no gene match. In nucleotides, the CDR3 is TGTGCCAGCAGCGGGGACAGGTTGGCCTACGAGCAGTACTTC. It is translated as CASSGDRLAYEQYF.

This chain uses TRBV12-3 or TRBV12-4 with TRBJ1-1; 10 bases align to TRBD1. This CDR3 region has 14 residues. Trimming removed 4 bases from V and 4 bases from J; junction bases left unmatched: 3. CDR3 sequence: CASSYWTGGTEAFF. CDR3 sequence (DNA): TGTGCCAGCAGTTACTGGACAGGGGGCACTGAAGCTTTCTTT.

This chain joins TRBV20-1 and TRBJ2-5; D is possibly TRBD2 (6 bases). This CDR3 is 14 amino acids long. In germline, CDR1 is DFQATT, CDR2 SNEGSKA (reference sequence). Between the trimmed V and J ends, which lost 1 base and 2 bases, there was a span of 11 bases. Here the CDR3 reads CSARVGTRQETQYF. The CDR3 DNA follows: TGCAGTGCTAGAGTGGGGACTCGTCAAGAGACCCAGTACTTC.

This clonotype was observed once. J is TRBJ2-1 and V is TRBV20-1, with TRBD1 as a possible D gene (5 bases). This CDR3 contains 11 residues. Germline V CDR1 and CDR2: DFQATT, SNEGSKA (reference sequence). Trimming removed 5 bases from V and 9 bases from J, with 11 bases in between. CDR3 nucleotide sequence: TGCAGTGCTGCCGACAGCAGTGAGCAGTTCTTC. It yields the protein CSAADSSEQFF.

V gene TRBV12-3 or TRBV12-4 combines with J gene TRBJ2-7; 7 nucleotides agree with TRBD1. V trimming: 6 bases; J trimming: 0 bases; junction bases outside the gene matches: 2. The CDR3 spans 13 residues. CDR3 loop: CASRGTDSYEQYF. In DNA form, the CDR3 reads TGTGCCAGCAGAGGGACAGACTCCTACGAGCAGTACTTC.

V and J are TRBV5-1 and TRBJ2-1; the match to TRBD2 covers 13 bases. V shed 4 bases, J shed 6 bases, and the junction held 7 bases outside the gene matches. The length of the CDR3 is 16 residues. Germline V gives CDR1 SGHRS, CDR2 YFSETQ. The CDR3 spells CASSPGLAGDLNEQFF. CDR3 DNA: TGCGCCAGCAGCCCCGGACTAGCGGGAGATCTCAATGAGCAGTTCTTC.

V gene TRBV6-5 combines with J gene TRBJ2-2; a possible D gene is TRBD1 (6 bases). Germline V gene lookup returns CDR1 MNHEY and CDR2 SVGAGI. This CDR3 has 18 residues. V was trimmed by 2 bases and J by 0 bases, leaving 16 bases between them. The CDR3 nucleotides are TGTGCCAGCAGTTACCCATTAATCCGACAGGCGAACACCGGGGAGCTGTTTTTT. The encoded protein is CASSYPLIRQANTGELFF.

This chain uses TRBV28 with TRBJ1-2; D might be TRBD1 (6 bases). The CDR3 has 14 amino acids. The V gene's germline CDR1 is MDHEN and CDR2 SYDVKM. Trimming pared 6 bases from V and 6 bases from J, leaving 17 bases between. DNA for the CDR3: TGTGCCAGCAGGGCTCCAGGGGATAGAGATGGCTACACCTTC. It codes for CASRAPGDRDGYTF.

V usage is TRBV9 and J usage is TRBJ2-1; 7 nucleotides line up with TRBD2. Germline CDR1 and CDR2: SGDLS and YYNGEE. The CDR3 totals 15 residues. Trimming removed 0 bases from V and 7 bases from J; junction bases left unmatched: 7. CDR3 sequence reads: CASSVVPSGANEQFF. The CDR3, as DNA: TGTGCCAGCAGCGTAGTGCCTAGCGGAGCGAATGAGCAGTTCTTC.

This clonotype has only one observation. The chain couples TRBV2 to TRBJ2-4; no reliable D call. Germline CDR1 SNHLY, CDR2 FYNNEI. Trimming removed 4 bases from V and 1 base from J, with 14 bases in between. This CDR3 contains 16 residues. The CDR3 region is CASSGEPEEAKNIQYF. The CDR3 nucleotides read TGTGCCAGCAGTGGGGAACCCGAGGAGGCCAAAAACATTCAGTACTTC.

The chain uses TRBV19 and TRBJ2-7; no clear D. V was cut by 4 bases and J by 5 bases, with 15 bases left in between. Germline V gene data show CDR1 as LNHDA and CDR2 as SQIVND (reference sequence). The CDR3 contains 14 residues. DNA for the CDR3: TGTGCCAGTAGTACGGCGCCTGGAGTCCACGAGCAGTACTTC. The encoded protein is CASSTAPGVHEQYF.

CDR3 residues: CSARGEAGVYTGELFF. In nucleotides, the CDR3 is TGCAGTGCTAGAGGGGAAGCGGGAGTTTACACCGGGGAGCTGTTTTTT. The gene calls are TRBV20-1 and TRBJ2-2; 8 bases fit TRBD2. V gave up 1 base and J gave up 3 bases; unmatched junction bases: 7. The germline V gene has CDR1 DFQATT and CDR2 SNEGSKA (reference sequence). The CDR3 has 16 residues.

This sequence joins TRBV5-4 and TRBJ2-2, with no clear D. Germline loops: CDR1 SGHNT, CDR2 YYREEE (reference sequence). The CDR3 extends over 13 amino acids. V lost 0 bases to trimming and J lost 6 bases, with 6 bases between them. CDR3 sequence: CASSLVGAGELFF. CDR3 sequence (DNA): TGTGCCAGCAGCTTGGTTGGGGCCGGGGAGCTGTTTTTT. Drawing the rest from reference TRBV5-4 and TRBJ2-2, the complete variable domain is ETGVTQSPTHLIKTRGQQVTLRCSSQSGHNTVSWYQQALGQGPQFIFQYYREEENGRGNFPPRFSGLQFPNYSSELNVNALELDDSALYLCASSLVGAGELFFGEGSRLTVL.

The chain employs TRBV20-1 and TRBJ2-2, with TRBD2 matching 11 bases. Trimming took 6 bases from V and 4 from J; bases not matched to a gene: 7. The CDR3 covers 15 residues. Germline CDR1 reads DFQATT; CDR2 reads SNEGSKA (reference sequence). The CDR3 is CSATEGTSGTGELFF. The CDR3 coding sequence is TGCAGTGCCACAGAGGGGACTAGCGGCACCGGGGAGCTGTTTTTT.

The rearrangement joins TRBV3-1 to TRBJ2-1, with 9 bases identical to TRBD2. Germline trimming cut 4 bases from V and 4 bases from J; bases unmatched to any gene: 14. The CDR3 has 18 amino acids. Per the germline V gene, CDR1 is LGHDT and CDR2 is YNNKEL (reference sequence). In nucleotides, the CDR3 is TGTGCCAGCAGCCGCCGAGGGGCGCGGGAGGGGGGGTACAATGAGCAGTTCTTC. Protein sequence: CASSRRGAREGGYNEQFF.

V usage is TRBV18 and J usage is TRBJ2-3; the D gene is possibly TRBD1 (5 bases). Between the trimmed V and J ends, which lost 2 bases and 1 base, there was a span of 10 bases. Germline assignment: CDR1 KGHSH and CDR2 LQKENI. This CDR3 comprises 15 residues. CDR3 coding DNA: TGTGCCAGCTCACCAATGGGGCTCGGCACAGATACGCAGTATTTT. It yields the protein CASSPMGLGTDTQYF.

The chain links TRBV5-4 to TRBJ1-2; TRBD1 might be the D (5 bases). The CDR3 has 12 residues. CDR1 is SGHNT, CDR2 YYREEE, per germline (reference sequence). Between the trimmed V and J ends, which lost 4 bases and 8 bases, there was a span of 12 bases. In nucleotides, the CDR3 is TGTGCCAGCAGCCAGGGAATAGGGGGCTACACCTTC. This encodes CASSQGIGGYTF.

The CDR3 is CAWRVKRGDQETQYF. CDR3 nucleotides: TGTGCCTGGAGAGTTAAGCGGGGGGACCAAGAGACCCAGTACTTC. J is TRBJ2-5 and V is TRBV30; TRBD2 aligns across 9 bases. The CDR3 length is 15 residues. The germline gives CDR1 GTSNPN, CDR2 SVGIG (reference sequence). V was clipped by 3 bases and J by 0 bases; unmatched bases: 5.

The V call is TRBV20-1, the J call TRBJ1-5; D possibly corresponds to TRBD1 (5 bases). V lost 6 bases, J lost 1 base, and 13 bases lay in between. In germline, CDR1 is DFQATT, CDR2 SNEGSKA (reference sequence). This CDR3 region has 14 residues. Written as DNA, the CDR3 is TGCAGTGCCCTGGGCAGGGCGAGCAATCAGCCCCAGCATTTT. It yields the protein CSALGRASNQPQHF.

J is TRBJ2-1 and V is TRBV9; 7 bases agree with TRBD1. The CDR3 sequence is 14 residues long. The germline V gene encodes CDR1 SGDLS and CDR2 YYNGEE. Trimming at V came to 2 bases and at J to 6 bases, leaving 5 bases not matched to a gene. The chain's CDR3 is CASSVLAGGNEQFF. The CDR3 DNA reads TGTGCCAGCAGCGTCTTGGCAGGGGGCAATGAGCAGTTCTTC. Supplemented by reference TRBV9 and TRBJ2-1, the full variable domain reads DSGVTQTPKHLITATGQRVTLRCSPRSGDLSVYWYQQSLDQGLQFLIQYYNGEERAKGNILERFSAQQFPDLHSELNLSSLELGDSALYFCASSVLAGGNEQFFGPGTRLTVL.